What follows are 18 T cell receptor beta chains derived from one specimen sequenced in a study of T cell responses to AZD1222 COVID-19 vaccine. Sequencing was performed with immunoSEQ multiplex PCR; in TCRdb, only in-frame clones are kept and a portion is missing. The data hold 55,000 to 90,000 clones, with 84% observed a single time. The sequencing used peripheral blood, collected on day 0 of AZD1222 vaccination. These receptors were obtained from an adult in good health.

This clone appeared once. The rearrangement joins TRBV28 to TRBJ1-5; D unclear. V was cut by 9 bases and J by 5 bases, with 11 bases left in between. CDR1 and CDR2 from the germline V gene are MDHEN and SYDVKM. The CDR3 is 12 residues long. CDR3 DNA: TGTGCCAGTCGACTGACGCATCAGCCCCAGCATTTT. Translating gives CASRLTHQPQHF.

This clone was seen just once. This chain joins TRBV7-2 and TRBJ2-7, with a possible D match to TRBD1 (5 bases). The germline V and J ends were trimmed by 5 bases and 0 bases, with 11 bases remaining between them. Germline assignment: CDR1 SGHTA and CDR2 FQGNSA. The CDR3 has 14 residues. The CDR3 here is CASSPSRDSYEQYF. The CDR3 DNA follows: TGTGCCAGCAGCCCCTCCAGGGACTCCTACGAGCAGTACTTC. Using reference TRBV7-2 and TRBJ2-7 for the parts outside the CDR3, the full variable domain is GAGVSQSPSNKVTEKGKDVELRCDPISGHTALYWYRQSLGQGLEFLIYFQGNSAPDKSGLPSDRFSAERTGGSVSTLTIQRTQQEDSAVYLCASSPSRDSYEQYFGPGTRLTVT.

Comment on this clone: Other nucleotide sequences from this sample produce the same CDR3. This chain uses TRBV3-1 (or the pseudogene TRBV3-2) with TRBJ2-5; no clear D gene. This CDR3 spans 12 amino acids. Trimming took off 3 bases at V and 0 bases at J, with 2 bases between the two ends. Per germline, CDR1 LGHDT and CDR2 YNNKEL (reference sequence). The CDR3 DNA sequence: TGTGCCAGCAGCCAGAACCAAGAGACCCAGTACTTC. Translating gives CASSQNQETQYF.

Only one count was recorded for this clone. This chain's CDR3 is CASITDRNPSYEQYF. DNA for the CDR3: TGTGCCAGTATAACTGACAGGAACCCCTCCTACGAGCAGTACTTC. V and J are TRBV2 and TRBJ2-7; tentative D call: TRBD1 (6 bases). Germline assignment: CDR1 SNHLY and CDR2 FYNNEI. V lost 9 bases and J 0 bases, leaving 18 bases between the germline ends. The CDR3 loop spans 15 amino acids.

This chain links TRBV3-1 (or the pseudogene TRBV3-2) with TRBJ1-5; no definite D call. CDR3 length equals 13 residues. Per the germline V gene, CDR1 is LGHDT and CDR2 is YNNKEL (reference sequence). Trimming took off 6 bases at V and 0 bases at J, with 6 bases between the two ends. CDR3 DNA sequence: TGTGCCAGCAGTACTTTTAGCAATCAGCCCCAGCATTTT. Residues: CASSTFSNQPQHF.

V gene TRBV6-5 combines with J gene TRBJ1-5; 8 bases line up with TRBD1. Per germline, CDR1 MNHEY and CDR2 SVGAGI. V shed 8 bases and J 2 bases; nucleotides not matched to a gene: 5. This CDR3 has 14 amino acids. Here the CDR3 reads CASLTGGGNQPQHF. In DNA form, the CDR3 reads TGTGCCAGCCTCACAGGGGGAGGCAATCAGCCCCAGCATTTT.

The chain employs TRBV7-9 and TRBJ2-7, with D perhaps matching TRBD2 (5 bases). CDR1 and CDR2 from the germline V gene are SEHNR and FQNEAQ (reference sequence). V was pared by 1 base and J by 2 bases, with 12 bases between. CDR3 length equals 15 residues. The CDR3, as DNA: TGTGCCAGCAGCTTAGGCGAGGGATCGGCCTACGAGCAGTACTTC. Translation gives CASSLGEGSAYEQYF.

This chain joins TRBV4-1 and TRBJ1-1, with TRBD1 matching 10 bases. The V segment lost 7 bases and the J segment 4 bases; nucleotides outside the gene matches: 12. The CDR3 spans 16 residues. Germline-derived CDR1 and CDR2 are MGHRA and YSYEKL. The CDR3 is CASNPGQGPPGTEAFF. In DNA, the CDR3 is TGCGCCAGCAACCCGGGACAGGGGCCCCCTGGCACTGAAGCTTTCTTT.

For the CDR3, the DNA is TGTGCCAGTAGCACTTCCCGTTGGACAGGGGGCCTTCGGCCCTATGGCTACACCTTC. Protein sequence: CASSTSRWTGGLRPYGYTF. The gene calls are TRBV19 and TRBJ1-2, with 11 nucleotides matching TRBD1. This CDR3 contains 19 residues. Trimming removed 6 bases from V and 4 bases from J; junction bases left unmatched: 19. Germline CDR1 reads LNHDA; CDR2 reads SQIVND (reference sequence).

The CDR3 sequence is CASSHHIGTGGNSGNTIYF. The CDR3 DNA reads TGTGCCAGCAGCCATCACATCGGGACAGGGGGGAACTCTGGAAACACCATATATTTT. This sequence joins TRBV7-9 and TRBJ1-3, with 11 nucleotides matching TRBD1. Trimming at V came to 5 bases and at J to 0 bases, leaving 12 bases not matched to a gene. This CDR3 spans 19 amino acids. Germline CDR1 is SEHNR and CDR2 is FQNEAQ (reference sequence).

The chain has TRBV19 and TRBJ1-5; TRBD1 agrees at 7 bases. Unmatched junction bases numbered 14, after V lost 1 base and J lost 2 bases. CDR1 is LNHDA, CDR2 SQIVND, per germline (reference sequence). This CDR3 has 19 residues. The CDR3 spells CASSIVGGPLSWGNQPQHF. Written as DNA, the CDR3 is TGTGCCAGTAGTATAGTAGGGGGCCCGCTCTCTTGGGGCAATCAGCCCCAGCATTTT.

The CDR3 DNA reads TGTGCCAGCAGCTTTCGGACGGCTAACTATGGCTACACCTTC. It translates to CASSFRTANYGYTF. The chain recombines TRBV7-2 with TRBJ1-2, with no clear D. The CDR3 contains 14 residues. Trimming took off 3 bases at V and 0 bases at J, with 8 bases between the two ends. CDR1 SGHTA and CDR2 FQGNSA come from the germline V gene.

V is TRBV5-1 and J is TRBJ1-2; TRBD1 might be the D (5 bases). The CDR3 is made up of 14 amino acids. Per germline, CDR1 SGHRS and CDR2 YFSETQ. The ends were cut back, 0 bases at V and 4 bases at J, with 10 bases in the middle. CDR3 protein: CASSLVPGTYGYTF. CDR3 nucleotides: TGCGCCAGCAGCTTGGTTCCGGGGACCTATGGCTACACCTTC. Variable domain in full (rest from reference TRBV5-1 and TRBJ1-2): KAGVTQTPRYLIKTRGQQVTLSCSPISGHRSVSWYQQTPGQGLQFLFEYFSETQRNKGNFPGRFSGRQFSNSRSEMNVSTLELGDSALYLCASSLVPGTYGYTFGSGTRLTVV.

The rearrangement links TRBV28 to TRBJ1-6; no clear D gene. From germline, CDR1 is MDHEN and CDR2 SYDVKM. This CDR3 has 15 residues. V was clipped by 6 bases and J by 9 bases, with 18 bases between them. The DNA of the CDR3 is TGTGCCAGCAGGCTAGGATCAAACGCGGGTTCACCCCTCCACTTT. Its translation: CASRLGSNAGSPLHF.

This chain uses TRBV14 with TRBJ1-2, with 8 bases matching TRBD1. V was pared by 4 bases and J by 3 bases, with 7 bases of the junction left unmatched. CDR3 length equals 15 residues. Germline lookup yields CDR1 SGHDN and CDR2 FVKESK. In nucleotides, the CDR3 is TGTGCCAGCAGCCCACCGACAGGGGCGTACTATGGCTACACCTTC. Translating it yields CASSPPTGAYYGYTF.

The chain is built from TRBV7-9 and TRBJ1-4; D uncertain. Deletions cut 3 bases from V and 6 bases from J, with 11 bases between. CDR1 is SEHNR and CDR2 is FQNEAQ in the germline V gene (reference sequence). There are 14 residues in the CDR3. CDR3 DNA sequence: TGTGCCAGCAGCTTTCTCCCAGACGATGAAAAACTGTTTTTT. Amino acids: CASSFLPDDEKLFF.

The chain employs TRBV9 and TRBJ2-7, with a tentative D call TRBD2 (5 bases). Trimming stripped 0 bases from V and 0 bases from J, with 7 bases between. In germline, CDR1 is SGDLS, CDR2 YYNGEE. The CDR3 covers 14 residues. The CDR3 sequence: CASSVGGNSYEQYF. The CDR3 DNA reads as TGTGCCAGCAGCGTAGGAGGGAACTCCTACGAGCAGTACTTC.

This rearrangement joins TRBV5-1 to TRBJ1-4, with a possible D match to TRBD1 (5 bases). Trimming took off 0 bases at V and 0 bases at J, with 9 bases between the two ends. The CDR3 is made up of 16 amino acids. Germline V gives CDR1 SGHRS, CDR2 YFSETQ. DNA for the CDR3: TGCGCCAGCAGCTTGGGACAGCTTACAACTAATGAAAAACTGTTTTTT. The encoded protein is CASSLGQLTTNEKLFF.